This T cell receptor (beta chain) was retrieved from a study of blood T cell repertoires in COVID-19. As for the study in general: Samples representing acute and convalescent COVID-19 were sourced from the United States, Italy and Spain. PBMCs, B-cell-depleted T cells, or T cells provided the cDNA or gDNA that made up the material.

Original handling: Quantification of nucleated cells was approximated via reference gene primer amplification. Sequenced by immunoSEQ multiplex PCR; TCRdb stores in-frame clones only, minus some. V and J calls plus clone size are reproduced from that table; the DNA served to infer D and trimming. The sample includes about 54,000 clones, 75% to 95% of them seen just once. Germline values: CDR1 SGHNT, CDR2 YENEEA. This CDR3 contains 12 residues. With V trimmed by 4 bases and J by 8 bases, 2 bases remained unmatched. Sequencing used peripheral blood. This TCR was sampled from a woman aged 40 to 50 with active COVID-19. The rearrangement links TRBV11-3 to TRBJ1-2; 9 nucleotides align to TRBD1. CDR3 DNA: TGTGCCAGCAGCTGGACAGGGGACGGCTACACCTTC. Translating gives CASSWTGDGYTF.